This T cell receptor (beta chain) was sequenced in a study of graft-versus-host responses after intestinal transplantation. In the study overall: Transplant recipients had multivisceral, liver-intestinal, or isolated intestinal grafts.

The data were produced by immunoSEQ multiplex PCR, yet TCRdb's version contains in-frame clones alone and is incomplete. The sample holds about 130,000 clones, around 90% seen once. This clone was seen only once. Antigen unknown. V lost 7 bases to trimming and J lost 2 bases, with 26 bases between them. Germline V gene lookup returns CDR1 SNHLY and CDR2 FYNNEI. This CDR3 spans 18 amino acids. The sample was unstimulated CD4+ T cells sorted from spleen or lymph node cells, taken before intestinal transplant. The source of this sequence is a human donor who received an intestinal transplant. The gene calls are TRBV2 and TRBJ1-2; D is possibly TRBD1 (6 bases). The CDR3 sequence is CASIIWGSRHRVNYGYTF. The CDR3 nucleotides are TGTGCCAGCATCATTTGGGGGTCAAGGCACAGGGTCAACTATGGCTACACCTTC.